This T cell receptor (beta chain) comes out of a study of post-analysis software for immune sequencing data. For the study at large: Both relapsing-remitting and secondary progressive multiple sclerosis featured among the disease courses, as did progressive-relapsing multiple sclerosis. Points from the study as a whole: Samples from one preparation batch, clustered by F measure, grouped strongly together. Normalized Chao1 diversity in multiple sclerosis patients fell significantly below that of controls.

This clonotype was picked up one time. Its cognate antigen is unknown. Researchers reported that TCR beta cDNA libraries carried unique molecular identifiers. Each batch of roughly 0.95 to 10 million T cells produced a few hundred thousand cDNA molecules. From the PCR reads, TCRdb called clonotypes with MiXCR, one entry per CDR3 protein. The sample records 400,000 to 500,000 distinct CDR3 sequences, approximately 38% being singletons. The sequenced sample was blood. This TCR was sampled from a girl aged 2-9 years with multiple sclerosis.

CDR3 in DNA: TGCGCCAGCAGCCAAGGGGTAGCGGGGGGACAATACAATGAGCAGTTCTTC. The encoded protein is CASSQGVAGGQYNEQFF. The V gene is TRBV4-1, the J gene TRBJ2-1; 10 bases match TRBD2. After removal of 1 base from V and 4 bases from J, the junction contained 7 bases not matched to a gene. CDR1 and CDR2 from the germline V gene are MGHRA and YSYEKL. The CDR3 extends over 17 amino acids.